This T cell receptor beta chain was retrieved from a study of regulatory T cells in long-lasting Graves disease. Stated time point: newly diagnosed GD, antithyroid drugs for less than 3 months. The TCR library was made from RNA extracted from PBMCs. The CDR3 spans 14 residues. Germline assignment: CDR1 DFQATT and CDR2 SNEGSKA (reference sequence). J lost 4 bases, V lost 0 bases, and 1 base had no gene match. Investigators prepared the TCR beta libraries by applying iRepertoire HTBI primers and Arm-PCR of CDR3 regions. The authors' processing: Samples revealed 50 to 70 TRBV and 14 TRBJ segments. TCRdb re-derived calls from the multiplex PCR reads in MiXCR, one entry per CDR3 protein. The V and J calls reflect TCRdb's pipeline rather than the authors' work. This sample yields more than 400,000 distinct CDR3 sequences, of which roughly 15% are seen a single time; 9% to 15% belongs to the top ten. This clonotype has more than one count but fewer than ten.

This sample also belongs to another study, concerning T cells in Graves' hyperthyroidism and ophthalmopathy.

The chain recombines TRBV20-1 with TRBJ2-2, with 8 positions matching TRBD1. This TCR was recovered from a man in his forties with Graves disease. This specimen was peripheral blood mononuclear cells (PBMCs), taken at new diagnosis, from a patient treated with antithyroid drugs. This CDR3 reads CSARETGVTGELFF. The CDR3 DNA reads TGCAGTGCTAGAGAGACAGGGGTCACCGGGGAGCTGTTTTTT.